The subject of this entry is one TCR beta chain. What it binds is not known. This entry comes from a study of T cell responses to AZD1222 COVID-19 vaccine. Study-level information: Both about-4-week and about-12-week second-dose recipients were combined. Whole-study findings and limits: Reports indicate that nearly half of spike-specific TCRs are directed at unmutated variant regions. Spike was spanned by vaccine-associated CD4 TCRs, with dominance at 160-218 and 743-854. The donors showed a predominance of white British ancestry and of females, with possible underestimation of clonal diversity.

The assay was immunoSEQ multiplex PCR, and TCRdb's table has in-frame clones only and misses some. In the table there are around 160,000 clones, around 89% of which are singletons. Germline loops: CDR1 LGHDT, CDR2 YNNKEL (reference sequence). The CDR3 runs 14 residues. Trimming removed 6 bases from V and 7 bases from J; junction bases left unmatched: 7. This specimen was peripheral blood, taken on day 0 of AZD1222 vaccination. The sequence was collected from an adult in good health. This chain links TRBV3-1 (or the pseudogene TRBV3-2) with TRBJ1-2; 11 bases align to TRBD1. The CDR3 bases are TGTGCCAGCAGACTCGGACAGGGGGCTCGTGGCTACACCTTC. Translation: CASRLGQGARGYTF.